The clone carrying this T cell receptor (beta chain) was seen repeatedly, ten times or more. Its antigen remains unidentified. This record belongs to a study of CD8+CD57+ T cells in acquired aplastic anemia. Whole-study context: Across the sorted CD4+ and CD8+ cells, DNA amounts averaged around 3.2 ug.

Study observations and caveats: Significant differences in CD8+ Simpson's diversity were not observed between patients and controls. Patients and controls were found to share twenty-nine CD8+ CDR3 sequences.

By flow cytometry, patients selected for sequencing had shown an expansion of CD8+CD57+ cells. Every patient presented with severe acquired aplastic anemia. Investigators profiled TCR beta VDJ and CDR3 from genomic DNA template. TCRdb independently ran MiXCR on the reads; one entry per CDR3 protein. The repertoire holds approximately 220,000 distinct CDR3 sequences, with around half as singletons. The CDR3 has 14 amino acids. The V gene end was trimmed by 6 bases and the J gene end by 4 bases; junction bases not matched to a gene: 4. This clonotype was sampled from a human donor with aplastic anemia. Sequenced: sorted CD4+, CD8+, or CD8+CD57+ T cells (not recorded which) from PBMCs. The chain links TRBV12-3 or TRBV12-4 to TRBJ1-4; 8 bases are a match to TRBD1. The CDR3 nucleotides read TGTGCCAGCAGACAGGACAGGGTTAATGAAAAACTGTTTTTT. Translation: CASRQDRVNEKLFF.